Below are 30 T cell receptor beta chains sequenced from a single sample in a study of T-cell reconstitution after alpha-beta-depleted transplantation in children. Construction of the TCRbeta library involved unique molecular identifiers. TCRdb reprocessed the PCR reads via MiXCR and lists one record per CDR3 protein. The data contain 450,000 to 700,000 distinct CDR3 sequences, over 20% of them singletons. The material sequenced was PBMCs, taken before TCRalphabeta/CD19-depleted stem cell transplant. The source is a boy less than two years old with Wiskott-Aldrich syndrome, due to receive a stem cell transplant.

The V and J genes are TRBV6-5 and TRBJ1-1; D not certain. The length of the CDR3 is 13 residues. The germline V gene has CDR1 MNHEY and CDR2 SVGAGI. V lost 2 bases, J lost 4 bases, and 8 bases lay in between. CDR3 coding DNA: TGTGCCAGCAGTTACGGCCAGGTCACTGAAGCTTTCTTT. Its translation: CASSYGQVTEAFF.

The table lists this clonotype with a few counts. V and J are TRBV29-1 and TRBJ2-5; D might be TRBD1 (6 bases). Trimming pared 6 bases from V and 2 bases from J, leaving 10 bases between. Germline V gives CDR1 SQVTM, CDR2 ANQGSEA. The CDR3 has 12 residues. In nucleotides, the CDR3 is TGCAGCGTGACAGGACTTCAAGAGACCCAGTACTTC. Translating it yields CSVTGLQETQYF.

The CDR3 coding sequence is TGCGCCAGCAGGCCCGGTAGCACAGATACGCAGTATTTT. It encodes CASRPGSTDTQYF. This rearrangement joins TRBV5-1 to TRBJ2-3; D is ambiguous. Germline V gene lookup returns CDR1 SGHRS and CDR2 YFSETQ. This CDR3 has 13 residues. Trimming took 5 bases from V and 0 from J, leaving 7 bases between them. Drawing the rest from reference TRBV5-1 and TRBJ2-3, the complete variable domain is KAGVTQTPRYLIKTRGQQVTLSCSPISGHRSVSWYQQTPGQGLQFLFEYFSETQRNKGNFPGRFSGRQFSNSRSEMNVSTLELGDSALYLCASRPGSTDTQYFGPGTRLTVL.

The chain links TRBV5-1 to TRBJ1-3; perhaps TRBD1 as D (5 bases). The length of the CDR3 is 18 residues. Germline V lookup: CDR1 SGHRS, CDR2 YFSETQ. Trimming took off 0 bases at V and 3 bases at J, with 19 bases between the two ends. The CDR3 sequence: CASSLGGGTNSYGNTIYF. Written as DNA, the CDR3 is TGCGCCAGCAGCTTGGGAGGAGGGACGAATTCCTATGGAAACACCATATATTTT.

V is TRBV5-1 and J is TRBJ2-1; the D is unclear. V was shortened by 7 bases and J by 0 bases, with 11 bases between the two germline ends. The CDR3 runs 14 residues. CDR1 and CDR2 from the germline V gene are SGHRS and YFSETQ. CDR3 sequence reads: CASAPTSSYNEQFF. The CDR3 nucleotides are TGCGCCAGCGCCCCCACAAGCTCCTACAATGAGCAGTTCTTC. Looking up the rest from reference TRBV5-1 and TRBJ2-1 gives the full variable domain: KAGVTQTPRYLIKTRGQQVTLSCSPISGHRSVSWYQQTPGQGLQFLFEYFSETQRNKGNFPGRFSGRQFSNSRSEMNVSTLELGDSALYLCASAPTSSYNEQFFGPGTRLTVL.

DNA of the CDR3: TGCGCCAGCAGCCGATCAGGGACGCTTGCTTCAGAGACCCAGTACTTC. This sequence encodes CASSRSGTLASETQYF. V gene TRBV5-1 combines with J gene TRBJ2-5; D possibly matches TRBD1 or TRBD2 (5 bases each). Between the trimmed V and J ends, which lost 4 bases and 4 bases, there was a span of 20 bases. This CDR3 contains 16 residues. Germline V CDR1 and CDR2: SGHRS, YFSETQ.

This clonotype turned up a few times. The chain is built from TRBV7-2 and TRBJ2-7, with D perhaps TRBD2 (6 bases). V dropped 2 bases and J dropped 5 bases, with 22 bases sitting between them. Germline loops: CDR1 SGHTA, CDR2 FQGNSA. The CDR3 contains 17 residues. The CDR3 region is CASSLLVFGGPGHEQYF. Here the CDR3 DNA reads TGTGCCAGCAGCTTATTGGTATTCGGGGGTCCGGGGCACGAGCAGTACTTC.

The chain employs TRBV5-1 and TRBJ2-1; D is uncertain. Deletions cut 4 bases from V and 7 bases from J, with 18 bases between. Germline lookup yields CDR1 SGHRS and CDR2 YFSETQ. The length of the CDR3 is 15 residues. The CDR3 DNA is TGCGCCAGCAGCCCACCGGGCTCTCGTTTTAATGAGCAGTTCTTC. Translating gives CASSPPGSRFNEQFF.

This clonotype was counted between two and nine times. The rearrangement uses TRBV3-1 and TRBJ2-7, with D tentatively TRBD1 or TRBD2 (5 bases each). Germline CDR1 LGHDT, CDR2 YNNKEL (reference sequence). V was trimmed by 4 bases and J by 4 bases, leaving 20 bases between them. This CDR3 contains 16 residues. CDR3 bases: TGTGCCAGCAGCCTACCGGGACCCCGGGCGTTATACGAGCAGTACTTC. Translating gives CASSLPGPRALYEQYF.

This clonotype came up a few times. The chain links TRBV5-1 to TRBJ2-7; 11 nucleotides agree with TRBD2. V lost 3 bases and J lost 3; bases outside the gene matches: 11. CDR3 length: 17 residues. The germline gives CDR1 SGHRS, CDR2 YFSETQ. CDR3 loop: CASSSTSTSGAYYEQYF. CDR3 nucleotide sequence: TGCGCCAGCAGCTCCACCTCGACTAGCGGGGCTTACTACGAGCAGTACTTC.

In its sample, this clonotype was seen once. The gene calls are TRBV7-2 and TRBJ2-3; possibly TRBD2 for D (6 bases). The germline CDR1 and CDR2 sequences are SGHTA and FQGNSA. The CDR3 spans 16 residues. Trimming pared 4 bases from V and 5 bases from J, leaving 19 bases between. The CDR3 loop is CASSYTSSAGGDTQYF. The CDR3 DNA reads TGTGCCAGCAGCTATACTAGCTCGGCAGGCGGAGATACGCAGTATTTT.

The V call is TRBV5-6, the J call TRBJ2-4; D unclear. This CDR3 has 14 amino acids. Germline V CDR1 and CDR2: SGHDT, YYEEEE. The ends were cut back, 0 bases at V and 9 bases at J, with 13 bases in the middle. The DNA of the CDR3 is TGTGCCAGCAGCTTGGCCTGGGTTGGTGGCATTCAGTACTTC. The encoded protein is CASSLAWVGGIQYF.

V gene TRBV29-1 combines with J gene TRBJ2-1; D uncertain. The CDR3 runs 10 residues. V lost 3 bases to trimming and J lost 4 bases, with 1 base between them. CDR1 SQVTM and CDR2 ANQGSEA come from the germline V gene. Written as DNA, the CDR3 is TGCAGCGTTGATTACAATGAGCAGTTCTTC. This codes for CSVDYNEQFF.

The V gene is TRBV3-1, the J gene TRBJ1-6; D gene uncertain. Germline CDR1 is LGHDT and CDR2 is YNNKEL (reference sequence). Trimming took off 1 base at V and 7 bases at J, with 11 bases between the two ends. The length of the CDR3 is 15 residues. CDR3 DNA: TGTGCCAGCAGCCAAGTCCGGGGAGGCAATTCACCCCTCCACTTT. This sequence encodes CASSQVRGGNSPLHF.

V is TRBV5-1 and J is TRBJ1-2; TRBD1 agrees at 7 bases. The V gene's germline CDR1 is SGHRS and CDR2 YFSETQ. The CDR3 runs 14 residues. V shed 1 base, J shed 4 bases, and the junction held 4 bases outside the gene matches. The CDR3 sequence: CASSLQGGVYGYTF. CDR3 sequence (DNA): TGCGCCAGCAGCTTGCAGGGGGGGGTCTATGGCTACACCTTC.

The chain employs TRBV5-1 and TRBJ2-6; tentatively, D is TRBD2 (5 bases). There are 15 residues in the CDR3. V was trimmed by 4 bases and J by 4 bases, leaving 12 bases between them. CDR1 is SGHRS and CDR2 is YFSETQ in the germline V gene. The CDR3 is CASSPGIGGANVLTF. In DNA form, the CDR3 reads TGCGCCAGCAGCCCCGGGATAGGAGGGGCCAACGTCCTGACTTTC.

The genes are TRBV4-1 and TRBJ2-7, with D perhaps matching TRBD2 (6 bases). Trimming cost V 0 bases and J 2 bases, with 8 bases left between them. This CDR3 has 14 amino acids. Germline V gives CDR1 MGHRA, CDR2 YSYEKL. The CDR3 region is CASSQDPGAYEQYF. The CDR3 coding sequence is TGCGCCAGCAGCCAAGATCCGGGGGCCTACGAGCAGTACTTC.

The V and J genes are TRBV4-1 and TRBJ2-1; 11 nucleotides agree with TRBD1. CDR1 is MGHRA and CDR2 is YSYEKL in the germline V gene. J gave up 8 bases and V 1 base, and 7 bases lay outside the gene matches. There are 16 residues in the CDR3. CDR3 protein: CASSQAGTGGIDEQFF. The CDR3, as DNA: TGCGCCAGCAGCCAAGCTGGGACAGGGGGTATCGATGAGCAGTTCTTC.

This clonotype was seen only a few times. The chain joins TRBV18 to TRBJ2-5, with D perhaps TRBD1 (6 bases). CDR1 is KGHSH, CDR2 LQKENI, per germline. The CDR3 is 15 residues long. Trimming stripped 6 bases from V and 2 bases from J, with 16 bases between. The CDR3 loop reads CASSRTAMFQETQYF. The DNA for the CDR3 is TGTGCCAGCTCCCGGACAGCTATGTTTCAAGAGACCCAGTACTTC.

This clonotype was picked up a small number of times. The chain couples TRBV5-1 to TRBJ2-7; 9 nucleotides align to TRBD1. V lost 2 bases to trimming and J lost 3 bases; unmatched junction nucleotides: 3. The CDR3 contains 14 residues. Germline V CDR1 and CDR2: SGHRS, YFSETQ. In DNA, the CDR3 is TGCGCCAGCAGCTTCGGGACAGGGCACTACGAGCAGTACTTC. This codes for CASSFGTGHYEQYF.

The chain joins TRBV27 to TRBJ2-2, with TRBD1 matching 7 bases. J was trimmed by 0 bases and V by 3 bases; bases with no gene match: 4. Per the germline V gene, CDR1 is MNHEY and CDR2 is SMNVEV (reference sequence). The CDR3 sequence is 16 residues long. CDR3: CASSFYRGTNTGELFF. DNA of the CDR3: TGTGCCAGCAGTTTTTACAGGGGCACGAACACCGGGGAGCTGTTTTTT.

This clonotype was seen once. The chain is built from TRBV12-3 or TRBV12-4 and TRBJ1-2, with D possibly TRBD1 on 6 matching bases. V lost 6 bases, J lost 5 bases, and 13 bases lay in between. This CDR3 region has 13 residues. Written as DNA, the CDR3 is TGTGCCAGCAGAAGGGGGACCGATTATGGCTACACCTTC. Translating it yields CASRRGTDYGYTF.

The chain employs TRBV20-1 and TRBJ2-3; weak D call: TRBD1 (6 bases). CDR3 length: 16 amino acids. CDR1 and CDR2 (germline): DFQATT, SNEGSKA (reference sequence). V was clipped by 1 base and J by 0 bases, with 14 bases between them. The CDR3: CSARAGSQGSTDTQYF. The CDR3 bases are TGCAGTGCTAGAGCTGGATCACAGGGAAGCACAGATACGCAGTATTTT.

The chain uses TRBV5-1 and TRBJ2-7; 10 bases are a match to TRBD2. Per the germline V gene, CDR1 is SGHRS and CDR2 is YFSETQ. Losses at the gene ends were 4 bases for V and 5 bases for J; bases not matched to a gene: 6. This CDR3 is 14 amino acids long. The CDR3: CASSRGLAEDEQYF. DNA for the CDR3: TGCGCCAGCAGCAGAGGACTAGCGGAGGACGAGCAGTACTTC.

As DNA, the CDR3 is TGTGCCAGCAGTTCAGGGGGCATGGGCTACACCTTC. Amino acid sequence: CASSSGGMGYTF. This chain joins TRBV12-3 or TRBV12-4 and TRBJ1-2; 8 bases map to TRBD1. The CDR3 sequence is 12 residues long. The V segment lost 4 bases and the J segment 8 bases; nucleotides outside the gene matches: 3.

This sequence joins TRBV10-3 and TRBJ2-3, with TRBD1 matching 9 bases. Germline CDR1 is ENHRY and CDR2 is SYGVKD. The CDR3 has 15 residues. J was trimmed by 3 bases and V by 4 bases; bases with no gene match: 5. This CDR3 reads CAISGVGTGTDTQYF. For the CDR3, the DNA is TGTGCCATCAGTGGAGTCGGGACAGGGACAGATACGCAGTATTTT.

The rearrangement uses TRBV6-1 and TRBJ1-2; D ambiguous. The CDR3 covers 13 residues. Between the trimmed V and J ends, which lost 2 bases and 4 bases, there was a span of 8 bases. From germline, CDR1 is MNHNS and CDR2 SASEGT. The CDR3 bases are TGTGCCAGCAGTGAAATTGGAGTCTATGGCTACACCTTC. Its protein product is CASSEIGVYGYTF.

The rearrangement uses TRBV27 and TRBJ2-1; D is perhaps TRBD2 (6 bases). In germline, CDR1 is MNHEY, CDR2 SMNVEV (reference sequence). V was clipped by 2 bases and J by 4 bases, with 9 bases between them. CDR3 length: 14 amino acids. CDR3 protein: CASSLLAPYNEQFF. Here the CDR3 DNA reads TGTGCCAGCAGTTTACTAGCGCCTTACAATGAGCAGTTCTTC.

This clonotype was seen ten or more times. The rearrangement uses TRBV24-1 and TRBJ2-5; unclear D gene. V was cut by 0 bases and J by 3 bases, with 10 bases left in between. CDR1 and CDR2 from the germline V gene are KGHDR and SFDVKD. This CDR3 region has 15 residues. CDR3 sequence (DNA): TGTGCCACCAGTGATTTGATGGGCGGAGAAGAGACCCAGTACTTC. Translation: CATSDLMGGEETQYF.

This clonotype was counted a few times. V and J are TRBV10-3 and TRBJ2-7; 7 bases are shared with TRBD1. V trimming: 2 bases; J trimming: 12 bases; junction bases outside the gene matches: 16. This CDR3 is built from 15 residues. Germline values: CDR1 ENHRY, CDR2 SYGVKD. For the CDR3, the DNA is TGTGCCATCAGTGAGACAGGGACAGCCCACCTCGAGGCGTACTTC. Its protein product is CAISETGTAHLEAYF.